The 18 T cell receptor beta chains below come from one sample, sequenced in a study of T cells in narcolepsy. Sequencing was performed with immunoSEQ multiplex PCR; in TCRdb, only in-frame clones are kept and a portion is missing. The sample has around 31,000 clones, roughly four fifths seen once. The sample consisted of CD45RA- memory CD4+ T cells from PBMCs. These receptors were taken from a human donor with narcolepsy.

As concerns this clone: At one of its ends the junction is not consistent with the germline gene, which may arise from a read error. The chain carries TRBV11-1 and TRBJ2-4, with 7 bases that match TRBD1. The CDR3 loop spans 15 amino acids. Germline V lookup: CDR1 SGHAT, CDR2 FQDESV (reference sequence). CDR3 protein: CASSFTQGVKNIQHF. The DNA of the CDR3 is TGTGCCAGCAGCTTCACCCAGGGGGTCAAAAACATTCAGCACTTC.

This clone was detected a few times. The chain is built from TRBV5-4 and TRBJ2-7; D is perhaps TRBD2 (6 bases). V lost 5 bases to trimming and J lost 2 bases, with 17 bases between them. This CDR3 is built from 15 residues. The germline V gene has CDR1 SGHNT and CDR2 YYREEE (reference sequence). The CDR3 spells CASSRRGLSAYEQYF. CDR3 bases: TGTGCCAGCAGTCGGCGGGGACTTTCGGCCTACGAGCAGTACTTC.

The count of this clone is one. The CDR3 nucleotides read TGTGCCAGCAGTACGGGACAGGGGAACACCGGGGAGCTGTTTTTT. It encodes CASSTGQGNTGELFF. V usage is TRBV6-1 and J usage is TRBJ2-2; 9 bases line up with TRBD1. V shed 5 bases and J 1 base; nucleotides not matched to a gene: 2. CDR3 length equals 15 residues. Germline V gene sequence: CDR1 MNHNS, CDR2 SASEGT.

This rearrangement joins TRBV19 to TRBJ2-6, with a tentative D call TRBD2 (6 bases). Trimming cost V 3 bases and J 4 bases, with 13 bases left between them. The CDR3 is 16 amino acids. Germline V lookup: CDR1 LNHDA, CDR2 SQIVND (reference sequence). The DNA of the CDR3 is TGTGCCAGTAGTATCCGCGGGGCCTCCGGGGCCAACGTCCTGACTTTC. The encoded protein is CASSIRGASGANVLTF.

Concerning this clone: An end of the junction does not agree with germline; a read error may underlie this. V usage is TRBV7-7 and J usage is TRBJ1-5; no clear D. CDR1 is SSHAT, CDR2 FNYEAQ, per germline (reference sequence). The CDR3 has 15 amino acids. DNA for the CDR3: TGTGCTAGCAGAGTAACGGCTCCTAGCAATCAGCCCCAGCATTTT. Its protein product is CASRVTAPSNQPQHF.

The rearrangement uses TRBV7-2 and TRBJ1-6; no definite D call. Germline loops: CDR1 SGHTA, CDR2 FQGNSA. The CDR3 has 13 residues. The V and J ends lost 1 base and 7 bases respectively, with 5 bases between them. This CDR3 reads CASSLDLNSPLHF. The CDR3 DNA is TGTGCCAGCAGCTTAGATTTGAATTCACCCCTCCACTTT.

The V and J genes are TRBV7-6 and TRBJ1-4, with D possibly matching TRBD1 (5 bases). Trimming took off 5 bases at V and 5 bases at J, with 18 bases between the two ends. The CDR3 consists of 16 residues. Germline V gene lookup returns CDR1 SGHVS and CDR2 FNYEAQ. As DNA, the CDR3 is TGTGCCAGCAGCACACGCCGGGACGAGAAAAATGAAAAACTGTTTTTT. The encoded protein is CASSTRRDEKNEKLFF.

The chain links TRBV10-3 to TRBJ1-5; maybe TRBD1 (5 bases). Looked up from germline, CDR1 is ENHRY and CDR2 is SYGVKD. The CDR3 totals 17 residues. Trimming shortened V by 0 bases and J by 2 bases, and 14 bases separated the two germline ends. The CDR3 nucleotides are TGTGCCATCAGTGAGTCGAGTCGGGGGAAGGGCAATCAGCCCCAGCATTTT. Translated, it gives CAISESSRGKGNQPQHF.

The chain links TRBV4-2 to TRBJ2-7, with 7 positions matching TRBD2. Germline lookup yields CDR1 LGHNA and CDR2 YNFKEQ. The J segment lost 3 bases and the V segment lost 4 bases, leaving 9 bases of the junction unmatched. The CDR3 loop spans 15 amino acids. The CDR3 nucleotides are TGTGCCAGCAGCCCTGACCCGCGGGGGAACTACGAGCAGTACTTC. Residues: CASSPDPRGNYEQYF.

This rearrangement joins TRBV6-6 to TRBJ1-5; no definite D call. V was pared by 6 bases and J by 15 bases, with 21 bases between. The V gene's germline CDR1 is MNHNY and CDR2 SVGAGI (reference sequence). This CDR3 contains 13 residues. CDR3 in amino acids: CASRPPDGSDVHF. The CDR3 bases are TGTGCCAGCAGACCGCCGGACGGGTCCGACGTGCATTTT.

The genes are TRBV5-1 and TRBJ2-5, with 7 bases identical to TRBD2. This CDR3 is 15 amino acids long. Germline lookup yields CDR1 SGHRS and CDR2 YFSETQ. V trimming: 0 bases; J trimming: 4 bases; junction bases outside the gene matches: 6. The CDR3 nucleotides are TGCGCCAGCAGCTTGGCCCAGGGAGGGCGAGAGACCCAGTACTTC. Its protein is CASSLAQGGRETQYF.

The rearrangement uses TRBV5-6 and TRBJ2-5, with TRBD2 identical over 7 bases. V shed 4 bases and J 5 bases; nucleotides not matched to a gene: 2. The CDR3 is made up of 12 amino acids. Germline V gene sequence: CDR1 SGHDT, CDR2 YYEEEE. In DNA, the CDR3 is TGTGCCAGCAGCGTGGGGGGGGAGACCCAGTACTTC. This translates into CASSVGGETQYF.

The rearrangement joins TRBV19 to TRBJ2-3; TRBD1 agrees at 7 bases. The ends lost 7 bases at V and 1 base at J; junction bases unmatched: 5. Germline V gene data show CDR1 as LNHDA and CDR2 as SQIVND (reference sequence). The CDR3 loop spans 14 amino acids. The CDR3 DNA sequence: TGTGCCAGTACCTACACAGGGGGCACAGATACGCAGTATTTT. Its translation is CASTYTGGTDTQYF.

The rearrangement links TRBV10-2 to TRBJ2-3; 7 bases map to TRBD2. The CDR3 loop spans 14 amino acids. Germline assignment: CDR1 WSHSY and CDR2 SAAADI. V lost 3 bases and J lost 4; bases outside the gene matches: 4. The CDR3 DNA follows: TGCGCCAGCAGTGAAACTAGCGACGCAGATACGCAGTATTTT. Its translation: CASSETSDADTQYF.

The CDR3 here is CASSDRSPNQPQHF. CDR3 DNA sequence: TGTGCCAGCAGCGACAGGTCCCCCAATCAGCCCCAGCATTTT. The V gene is TRBV6-1, the J gene TRBJ1-5, with a possible D match to TRBD1 (6 bases). Trimming pared 6 bases from V and 3 bases from J, leaving 12 bases between. CDR1 is MNHNS and CDR2 is SASEGT in the germline V gene. The CDR3 totals 14 residues.

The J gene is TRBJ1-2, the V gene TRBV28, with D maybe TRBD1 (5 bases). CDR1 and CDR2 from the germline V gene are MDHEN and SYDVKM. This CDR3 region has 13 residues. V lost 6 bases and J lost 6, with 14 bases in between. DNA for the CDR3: TGTGCCAGCAGCCGTCGTGGGGCGAATGGCTACACCTTC. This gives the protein CASSRRGANGYTF.

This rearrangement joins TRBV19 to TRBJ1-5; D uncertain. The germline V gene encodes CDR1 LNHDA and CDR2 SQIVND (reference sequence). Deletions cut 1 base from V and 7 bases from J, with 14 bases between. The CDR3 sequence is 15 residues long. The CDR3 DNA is TGTGCCAGTAGTATAGGCCGAACGGGGAAGCAGCCCCAGCATTTT. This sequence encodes CASSIGRTGKQPQHF.

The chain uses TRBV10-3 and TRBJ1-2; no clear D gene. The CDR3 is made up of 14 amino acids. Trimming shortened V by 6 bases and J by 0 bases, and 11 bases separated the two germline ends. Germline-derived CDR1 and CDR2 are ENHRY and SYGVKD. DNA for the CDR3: TGTGCCATCAGCGTTGGGAACACTAACTATGGCTACACCTTC. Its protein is CAISVGNTNYGYTF.